The sequence of this T cell receptor beta chain was determined in a study of control samples from healthy donors and cancer patients. Profiling relied on immunoSEQ multiplex PCR, and the TCRdb table lists in-frame clones only, not all of them. This sample yields fewer than 200,000 clones, of which roughly nine tenths are seen a single time; about 1.4% belongs to the top ten. The CDR3 has 16 amino acids. The V end was cut by 5 bases, the J end by 0 bases, with 14 bases between. Germline V gene data show CDR1 as SGHTA and CDR2 as FQGNSA. The receptor was isolated from a man under 40 in good health. Sequencing used blood. The J gene is TRBJ1-3, the V gene TRBV7-2; D perhaps matches TRBD1 (5 bases). CDR3 nucleotide sequence: TGTGCCAGCAGCCCGGGACGGTTCGTCTCTGGAAACACCATATATTTT. Amino acid sequence: CASSPGRFVSGNTIYF. Full variable domain (missing parts from reference TRBV7-2 and TRBJ1-3): GAGVSQSPSNKVTEKGKDVELRCDPISGHTALYWYRQSLGQGLEFLIYFQGNSAPDKSGLPSDRFSAERTGGSVSTLTIQRTQQEDSAVYLCASSPGRFVSGNTIYFGEGSWLTVV.